The 20 T cell receptor beta chains below all came from one sample that was sequenced in a study of sequential checkpoint blockade in melanoma. Data came from immunoSEQ multiplex PCR; TCRdb stores just in-frame clones and leaves some out. The sample has under 20,000 clones; around 82% are singletons. The sample's treatment: randomized to nivolumab then ipilimumab (arm A) or the reverse (arm B). Sequenced material: CD8+ T cells sorted from blood (inferred from file names), taken from a patient given nivolumab and ipilimumab in sequence. These receptors were taken from a human donor with melanoma.

The CDR3 DNA reads as TGTGCCAGCAGTCCTCAGGCCCGAGGGGAGACCCAGTACTTC. Residues: CASSPQARGETQYF. The J gene is TRBJ2-5, the V gene TRBV27, with a possible D match to TRBD2 (5 bases). Germline CDR1 MNHEY, CDR2 SMNVEV (reference sequence). The CDR3 has 14 amino acids. Trimming shortened V by 5 bases and J by 5 bases, and 15 bases separated the two germline ends.

CDR3 amino acids: CASSVAGRGSTDTQYF. For the CDR3, the DNA is TGTGCCAGCAGCGTAGCGGGCAGGGGTAGCACAGATACGCAGTATTTT. V gene TRBV9 combines with J gene TRBJ2-3; maybe TRBD1 (6 bases). This CDR3 comprises 16 residues. Germline assignment: CDR1 SGDLS and CDR2 YYNGEE. Between the trimmed V and J ends, which lost 0 bases and 0 bases, there was a span of 11 bases.

The chain has TRBV19 and TRBJ1-1, with 9 bases identical to TRBD1. Germline trimming cut 4 bases from V and 4 bases from J; bases unmatched to any gene: 7. The CDR3 length is 15 residues. Germline V gene sequence: CDR1 LNHDA, CDR2 SQIVND (reference sequence). The CDR3 reads CASSTAGTGTTEAFF. CDR3 DNA sequence: TGTGCCAGTAGTACCGCCGGGACAGGGACCACTGAAGCTTTCTTT.

The sample holds one count of this clone. The V and J genes are TRBV9 and TRBJ2-2; TRBD2 matches at 13 bases. This CDR3 has 16 residues. Trimming at V came to 4 bases and at J to 5 bases, leaving 5 bases not matched to a gene. Germline values: CDR1 SGDLS, CDR2 YYNGEE. CDR3 loop: CASSPWTSGRTGELFF. The CDR3 DNA reads as TGTGCCAGCAGCCCTTGGACTAGCGGGAGAACCGGGGAGCTGTTTTTT.

As to this clone: Distinct nucleotide sequences in the sample also encode this CDR3. V gene TRBV7-9 combines with J gene TRBJ2-1, with D possibly TRBD2 on 6 matching bases. CDR3 length: 16 residues. V lost 3 bases, J lost 10 bases, and 22 bases lay in between. Germline lookup yields CDR1 SEHNR and CDR2 FQNEAQ (reference sequence). As DNA, the CDR3 is TGTGCCAGCAGCTTCCTCCCCCCAGGTTCAAGCGGGGAGCAGTTCTTC. Its protein product is CASSFLPPGSSGEQFF.

The chain uses TRBV7-2 and TRBJ2-7; TRBD1 matches 10 bases. The germline V gene has CDR1 SGHTA and CDR2 FQGNSA. This CDR3 comprises 15 residues. Trimming took 7 bases from V and 2 from J; bases not matched to a gene: 8. The CDR3 is CASTHRGQGAYEQYF. The CDR3, as DNA: TGTGCCAGCACCCACCGTGGACAGGGGGCCTACGAGCAGTACTTC.

CDR3 region: CATSASGEQFF. CDR3 bases: TGTGCCACCAGCGCCTCGGGTGAGCAGTTCTTC. This chain joins TRBV15 and TRBJ2-1; unclear D gene. The CDR3 is made up of 11 amino acids. CDR1 LNHNV and CDR2 YYDKDF come from the germline V gene (reference sequence). Trimming cost V 5 bases and J 9 bases, with 8 bases left between them.

The rearrangement uses TRBV4-2 and TRBJ2-4; 8 bases line up with TRBD2. CDR3 length: 16 amino acids. J gave up 3 bases and V 0 bases, and 4 bases lay outside the gene matches. Germline CDR1 reads LGHNA; CDR2 reads YNFKEQ. CDR3 amino acids: CASSQESGGNKNIQYF. The CDR3, as DNA: TGTGCCAGCAGCCAAGAAAGCGGGGGAAACAAAAACATTCAGTACTTC.

This clone is judged medium-sized. Other DNA sequences from this sample encode an identical CDR3 as well. J is TRBJ2-7 and V is TRBV11-2; 7 bases agree with TRBD1. The length of the CDR3 is 16 residues. The germline V gene encodes CDR1 SGHAT and CDR2 FQNNGV. The ends lost 0 bases at V and 2 bases at J; junction bases unmatched: 7. CDR3 bases: TGTGCCAGCAGCTTAGATCATGGCCAGGGGGCCTACGAGCAGTACTTC. Encoded protein: CASSLDHGQGAYEQYF.

V gene TRBV27 combines with J gene TRBJ2-5, with 10 bases matching TRBD1. Looked up from germline, CDR1 is MNHEY and CDR2 is SMNVEV (reference sequence). The J segment lost 7 bases and the V segment lost 6 bases, leaving 8 bases of the junction unmatched. This CDR3 region has 14 residues. The CDR3 loop reads CASRDRGREWTQYF. CDR3 sequence (DNA): TGTGCCAGCAGAGACAGGGGGCGAGAATGGACCCAGTACTTC.

J is TRBJ2-1 and V is TRBV30, with a weak D call TRBD2 (5 bases). Germline CDR1 GTSNPN, CDR2 SVGIG (reference sequence). This CDR3 is 16 amino acids long. The V end was cut by 1 base, the J end by 7 bases, with 20 bases between. The CDR3 reads CAWSGPPLASRNEQFF. The CDR3 region has the DNA TGTGCCTGGAGTGGCCCCCCCCTAGCCTCAAGGAATGAGCAGTTCTTC.

The chain employs TRBV4-1 and TRBJ1-4; 9 bases line up with TRBD1. Trimming at V came to 5 bases and at J to 8 bases, leaving 6 bases not matched to a gene. The V gene's germline CDR1 is MGHRA and CDR2 YSYEKL. The CDR3 is 14 amino acids. CDR3 in DNA: TGCGCCAGCAGCGCCGGGACAGGGAACGAAAAACTGTTTTTT. Amino acids: CASSAGTGNEKLFF.

The V and J genes are TRBV4-1 and TRBJ1-2, with D tentatively TRBD1 (6 bases). Germline CDR1 is MGHRA and CDR2 is YSYEKL. This CDR3 has 16 residues. The V end was cut by 0 bases, the J end by 8 bases, with 19 bases between. CDR3 residues: CASSQDPGVGVGGYTF. Here the CDR3 DNA reads TGCGCCAGCAGCCAAGACCCAGGGGTGGGAGTAGGAGGCTACACCTTC.

The chain joins TRBV9 to TRBJ1-1; no clear D. The CDR3 consists of 13 residues. Trimming removed 0 bases from V and 3 bases from J, with 6 bases in between. The V gene's germline CDR1 is SGDLS and CDR2 YYNGEE. The CDR3 region is CASSVESYTEAFF. The CDR3 nucleotides read TGTGCCAGCAGCGTAGAGAGTTACACTGAAGCTTTCTTT.

The chain couples TRBV4-1 to TRBJ2-7, with TRBD2 identical over 12 bases. The germline V gene encodes CDR1 MGHRA and CDR2 YSYEKL. Trimming took 0 bases from V and 2 from J; bases not matched to a gene: 2. The CDR3 contains 16 residues. CDR3 coding DNA: TGCGCCAGCAGCCAAGAGCCTAGCGGGGGGGCCTACGAGCAGTACTTC. This gives the protein CASSQEPSGGAYEQYF.

The chain is built from TRBV28 and TRBJ1-4; perhaps TRBD1 as D (5 bases). V dropped 5 bases and J dropped 7 bases, with 11 bases sitting between them. Germline V gene data show CDR1 as MDHEN and CDR2 as SYDVKM. The CDR3 covers 13 residues. The CDR3 nucleotides are TGTGCCAGCAGTGTGGGGAGGGGTGAAAAACTGTTTTTT. This translates into CASSVGRGEKLFF.

V usage is TRBV29-1 and J usage is TRBJ1-2, with a weak D call TRBD1 (6 bases). CDR3 size: 11 residues. V gave up 3 bases and J gave up 10 bases, with 12 bases separating them. The germline gives CDR1 SQVTM, CDR2 ANQGSEA. Written as DNA, the CDR3 is TGCAGCGTTGAGCGGCCAGGGGACTACACCTTC. Translation: CSVERPGDYTF. The full variable domain, its missing parts supplied by reference TRBV29-1 and TRBJ1-2, is SAVISQKPSRDICQRGTSLTIQCQVDSQVTMMFWYRQQPGQSLTLIATANQGSEATYESGFVIDKFPISRPNLTFSTLTVSNMSPEDSSIYLCSVERPGDYTFGSGTRLTVV.

The chain carries TRBV29-1 and TRBJ2-1, with 11 bases matching TRBD1. This CDR3 spans 15 amino acids. Germline CDR1 reads SQVTM; CDR2 reads ANQGSEA. Trimming took 2 bases from V and 8 from J; bases not matched to a gene: 8. CDR3 sequence: CSVEKDRGRRDEQFF. In DNA, the CDR3 is TGCAGCGTTGAAAAGGACAGGGGGCGAAGGGATGAGCAGTTCTTC.

The CDR3 coding sequence is TGTGCCTGGAGTACAGGGGGTTTAACTGAAGCTTTCTTT. The encoded protein is CAWSTGGLTEAFF. The chain has TRBV30 and TRBJ1-1, with TRBD1 matching over 8 bases. The length of the CDR3 is 13 residues. Germline loops: CDR1 GTSNPN, CDR2 SVGIG (reference sequence). The V and J ends lost 2 bases and 5 bases, in that order; junction bases with no gene match: 4.

The V call is TRBV7-9, the J call TRBJ2-1, with 10 bases fitting TRBD2. This CDR3 has 13 residues. The V and J ends lost 3 bases and 8 bases, in that order; junction bases with no gene match: 1. Germline V lookup: CDR1 SEHNR, CDR2 FQNEAQ (reference sequence). The CDR3 is CASSLGTSDEQFF. The CDR3 bases are TGTGCCAGCAGCTTGGGGACTAGCGATGAGCAGTTCTTC.